The entry below gives a single T cell receptor (beta chain) sequence along with its context. Its antigen is not known. The entry originates in a study of graft-versus-host responses after intestinal transplantation. Method: immunoSEQ multiplex PCR; TCRdb's copy keeps in-frame clones and lacks some. The data show 100,000 to 120,000 clones, roughly 95% seen once. Study-wide points: Within allografts, high graft-versus-host to host-versus-graft clonal ratios were seen among patients with graft-donor T cell macrochimerism.

The source material was unstimulated CD8+ T cells sorted from spleen or lymph node cells, sampled before intestinal transplant. The sequence was collected from a human donor who received an intestinal transplant.

The CDR3 coding sequence is TGTGCCAGCAGTCCTCTACGGGCCCAATACAATGAGCAGTTCTTC. This sequence encodes CASSPLRAQYNEQFF. This chain uses TRBV28 with TRBJ2-1; the D is unclear. Looked up from germline, CDR1 is MDHEN and CDR2 is SYDVKM. V lost 5 bases to trimming and J lost 4 bases, with 15 bases between them. The CDR3 runs 15 residues. The full variable domain, in which reference TRBV28 and TRBJ2-1 provide the parts outside the CDR3, is DVKVTQSSRYLVKRTGEKVFLECVQDMDHENMFWYRQDPGLGLRLIYFSYDVKMKEKGDIPEGYSVSREKKERFSLILESASTNQTSMYLCASSPLRAQYNEQFFGPGTRLTVL.